Reported below is one T cell receptor (beta chain). Using its own MiXCR run on the 5' RACE reads, TCRdb lists one record per CDR3 protein. The repertoire holds under 250,000 distinct CDR3 sequences, with roughly 32% as singletons. Trimming took off 1 base at V and 1 base at J, with 4 bases between the two ends. The CDR3 is 14 amino acids. Germline V gene data show CDR1 as SGHTA and CDR2 as FQGTGA. This sample stems from a study of CD8 T cells in ankylosing spondylitis. The receptor was isolated from a male donor with ankylosing spondylitis or in good health (not recorded which). What was sequenced was blood, either unsorted or a sorted T cell fraction (not recorded which). The chain recombines TRBV7-3 with TRBJ2-2, with no clear D. This CDR3 is CASSLSRNTGELFF. In DNA form, the CDR3 reads TGTGCCAGCAGCTTAAGCAGGAACACCGGGGAGCTGTTTTTT.